The rows below give T cell receptor beta chains drawn from one sample of a study of Graves' ophthalmopathy and Graves' hyperthyroidism. MiXCR, applied by TCRdb to the multiplex PCR reads, yields one record per CDR3 protein. The table has about 230,000 distinct CDR3 sequences, around 50% seen once. Sequencing was performed on peripheral blood. The receptor set was obtained from an adult man with Graves' ophthalmopathy. The CDR3 runs from the conserved cysteine through the conserved F or W. The D gene is left open where the match is weak. For some rows the clone size is stated as once, few or many, or as a class when expanded; others skip it.

CDR3nt,CDR3aa,j_gene,abundance,d_gene,v_gene
TGCGCCAGCAGCTTGCACAGGGTTTTGGACACTGAAGCTTTCTTT,CASSLHRVLDTEAFF,TRBJ1-1,.,.,TRBV5-1
TGCGCCAGCAGCCAGGAACAGGGGTGGCATGGCTACACCTTC,CASSQEQGWHGYTF,TRBJ1-2,few,TRBD1,TRBV4-1
TGCGCCAGCAGCCAAAAGTCAGACAGGGACAATAATTCACCCCTCCACTTT,CASSQKSDRDNNSPLHF,TRBJ1-6,.,TRBD1,TRBV9
TGCGCCAGCAGCTTGTACCCGGACCTGTATAATTCACCCCTCCACTTT,CASSLYPDLYNSPLHF,TRBJ1-6,.,.,TRBV5-1
TGTGCCAGCAGCTTACACCCCGCCGGGGAGCTGTTTTTT,CASSLHPAGELFF,TRBJ2-2,.,.,TRBV11-3
TGCAGTGCTAGAGATGTCAGGCAGCCTCAAGAGACCCAGTACTTC,CSARDVRQPQETQYF,TRBJ2-5,.,.,TRBV20-1
TGCGCCAGCAGCCAAGAGGGCCACTACACCTTC,CASSQEGHYTF,TRBJ1-2,.,.,TRBV4-1
TGTGCCAGCAGCTTAGGGCGGGCTAGCGGTAGCACAGATACGCAGTATTTT,CASSLGRASGSTDTQYF,TRBJ2-3,.,TRBD2,TRBV7-2
TGTGCCAGCAGCTTAGCCTATAATTCACCCCTCCACTTT,CASSLAYNSPLHF,TRBJ1-6,.,.,TRBV7-9
TGTGCCAGCAGCTTAGGTTTGGTCGAGCAGTACTTC,CASSLGLVEQYF,TRBJ2-7,.,.,TRBV7-9
TGCAGCATGAAGGGGCACTTGCGAGAGACCCAGTACTTC,CSMKGHLRETQYF,TRBJ2-5,.,.,TRBV29-1
TGTGCCAGCAGTGAAGCGATGGGCGCGGGGCCCCAGCATTTT,CASSEAMGAGPQHF,TRBJ1-5,few,.,TRBV2
TGTGCCAGCAGCCCCTACGTCACAAATACGCAGTATTTT,CASSPYVTNTQYF,TRBJ2-3,.,.,TRBV7-2
TGTGCCAGCAGCCTCCCGGGACAGGGCACTGAAGCTTTCTTT,CASSLPGQGTEAFF,TRBJ1-1,.,TRBD1,TRBV5-6
TGCGCCACCTCCCCGACAGATAGCAATCAGCCCCAGCATTTT,CATSPTDSNQPQHF,TRBJ1-5,.,.,TRBV10-2
TGTGCCAGCAGTGACAACGGGCCGACCAATCAGCCCCAGCATTTT,CASSDNGPTNQPQHF,TRBJ1-5,.,.,TRBV2
TGTGCCAGCAACGAGGGGAAGAATGAGCAGTTCTTC,CASNEGKNEQFF,TRBJ2-1,.,.,TRBV2
TGTGCCAGCAGTGAGATTGGGTACGGGGCCCTGACTTTC,CASSEIGYGALTF,TRBJ2-6,.,.,TRBV25-1
TGTGCCAGCAGTGAACCGGGACAGGGGGCTGAGACCCAGTACTTC,CASSEPGQGAETQYF,TRBJ2-5,.,TRBD1,TRBV25-1
TGTGCCAGTAGTATAGATCAGAGGAAGACAGGTACGGACACCGGGGAGCTGTTTTTT,CASSIDQRKTGTDTGELFF,TRBJ2-2,.,.,TRBV19
TGCAGCGTCGACCAGCCACAGGGGCGAAATGAGCAGTTCTTC,CSVDQPQGRNEQFF,TRBJ2-1,.,TRBD1,TRBV29-1
TGTGCCAGCAGCTTCGCCAGTAAAGAGACCCAGTACTTC,CASSFASKETQYF,TRBJ2-5,few,.,TRBV4-2